Here is one T cell receptor beta chain with its context. This CDR3 is 14 amino acids long. V was trimmed by 6 bases and J by 3 bases, leaving 14 bases between them. In germline, CDR1 is LNHDA, CDR2 SQIVND (reference sequence). The method was immunoSEQ multiplex PCR; TCRdb's version includes in-frame clones alone and lacks a portion of them. This sample has 230,000 or so clones, with approximately 92% found just once. This sample is part of a study of blood T cell repertoires in COVID-19. The gene calls are TRBV19 and TRBJ1-1; D unclear. The receptor comes from a woman aged 35 to 49 who had recovered from COVID-19. Sequenced sample: peripheral blood. The CDR3 bases are TGTGCCAGTAGCCAGGTTGAACACCACACTGAAGCTTTCTTT. Its translation: CASSQVEHHTEAFF.